This TCR beta chain was recovered during a study of CD8+CD57+ T cells in acquired aplastic anemia. Investigators profiled TCR beta VDJ and CDR3 from genomic DNA template. TCRdb independently ran MiXCR on the reads; one entry per CDR3 protein. This table holds roughly 160,000 distinct CDR3 sequences, just under 65% found once. The specimen sequenced was sorted CD4+, CD8+, or CD8+CD57+ T cells (not recorded which) from PBMCs. This clonotype originated in a human donor in good health.

In DNA, the CDR3 is TGTGCCAGCAGCCTGCAGCACGGGGAGCTGTTTTTT. Its translation is CASSLQHGELFF. The chain recombines TRBV7-2 with TRBJ2-2, with no clear D. There are 12 residues in the CDR3. Per germline, CDR1 SGHTA and CDR2 FQGNSA. V shed 5 bases and J shed 7 bases, with 8 bases lying between them.